This is a list of T cell receptor beta chains from one sample in a study of cytomegalovirus exposure and HLA in healthy donors. Only in-frame clones appear in the TCRdb table, and some are missing; sequencing was by immunoSEQ multiplex PCR. The table includes over 150,000 clones, 77% detected once. Sequencing input: PBMCs. These receptors were obtained from a woman aged 60 to 75 in good health and CMV-seropositive. CDR3s include the opening cysteine and the closing phenylalanine or tryptophan. The D gene is left open where the match is weak. Size is stated for part of the rows, as once, few or many counts, or as a class when the clone is expanded.

v_gene: TRBV5-6
d_gene: TRBD2
j_gene: TRBJ2-4
len: 16
abundance: .
CDR3nt: TGTGCCAGCAGCGGAGGACTAGTTGGGGACAAAAACATTCAGTACTTC
CDR3aa: CASSGGLVGDKNIQYF

v_gene: TRBV9
d_gene: .
j_gene: TRBJ1-4
len: 16
abundance: .
CDR3nt: TGTGCCAGCAGCCCGAGGATTGGGGCGGGGAATGAAAAACTGTTTTTT
CDR3aa: CASSPRIGAGNEKLFF

v_gene: TRBV28
d_gene: .
j_gene: TRBJ2-3
len: 13
abundance: few
CDR3nt: TGTGCCAGCAGGGGGCAGGGTTTGGCTTCGCAGTATTTT
CDR3aa: CASRGQGLASQYF

v_gene: TRBV27
d_gene: .
j_gene: TRBJ2-7
len: 13
abundance: .
CDR3nt: TGTGCCAGCAGTTACCAGATTGCCTACGAGCAGTACTTC
CDR3aa: CASSYQIAYEQYF

v_gene: TRBV10-3
d_gene: .
j_gene: TRBJ1-1
len: 13
abundance: .
CDR3nt: TGTGCCACCGTCCCAACGGGTAACACTGAAGCTTTCTTT
CDR3aa: CATVPTGNTEAFF

v_gene: TRBV2
d_gene: TRBD1
j_gene: TRBJ2-1
len: 15
abundance: .
CDR3nt: TGTGCCAGCAAGAAGCGGGACAGGGGGGGGGATGAGCAGTTCTTC
CDR3aa: CASKKRDRGGDEQFF

v_gene: TRBV4-2
d_gene: .
j_gene: TRBJ2-5
len: 14
abundance: few
CDR3nt: TGTGCCAGCAGCCAAGCCGGAGGCAAAGAGACCCAGTACTTC
CDR3aa: CASSQAGGKETQYF

v_gene: TRBV6-5
d_gene: TRBD1
j_gene: TRBJ2-7
len: 15
abundance: .
CDR3nt: TGTGCCAGCAGTTACTCGAAGGGACAGGGCTACGAGCAGTACTTC
CDR3aa: CASSYSKGQGYEQYF

v_gene: TRBV4-2
d_gene: TRBD2
j_gene: TRBJ2-5
len: 19
abundance: .
CDR3nt: TGTGCCAGCAGCCAAGAGACAACCAGACTAGCGGGAGCTGTGGAGACCCAGTACTTC
CDR3aa: CASSQETTRLAGAVETQYF

v_gene: TRBV7-3
d_gene: .
j_gene: TRBJ1-6
len: 13
abundance: .
CDR3nt: TGTGCCAGCAGCTCGCGACAGAATTCACCCCTCCACTTT
CDR3aa: CASSSRQNSPLHF

v_gene: TRBV19
d_gene: TRBD2
j_gene: TRBJ2-3
len: 19
abundance: .
CDR3nt: TGTGCCAGTAGCAGCACGGGACTAGCGGGACTGTCTAGCACAGATACGCAGTATTTT
CDR3aa: CASSSTGLAGLSSTDTQYF

v_gene: TRBV6-5
d_gene: TRBD1
j_gene: TRBJ2-7
len: 16
abundance: medium-sized
CDR3nt: TGTGCCAGCAGTTCCACCTTTATTGGACAGGGAGTGGAGCAGTACTTC
CDR3aa: CASSSTFIGQGVEQYF

v_gene: TRBV15
d_gene: TRBD2
j_gene: TRBJ2-5
len: 16
abundance: few
CDR3nt: TGTGCCACCAGCAGAGAGATAGCGGGGCCGTTAGTAACCCAGTACTTC
CDR3aa: CATSREIAGPLVTQYF

v_gene: TRBV4-2
d_gene: .
j_gene: TRBJ1-6
len: 15
abundance: .
CDR3nt: TGTGCCAGCAGCAATCCGCTAGGGGGAAGTTCACCCCTCCACTTT
CDR3aa: CASSNPLGGSSPLHF

v_gene: TRBV4-1
d_gene: TRBD2
j_gene: TRBJ2-7
len: 15
abundance: .
CDR3nt: TGCGCCAGCAGCCAAGCCCAGCGGGAGAATTACGAGCAGTACTTC
CDR3aa: CASSQAQRENYEQYF

v_gene: TRBV13
d_gene: .
j_gene: TRBJ2-3
len: 14
abundance: .
CDR3nt: TGTGCCAGCAGCTCGCCGGGTCTCACAGATACGCAGTATTTT
CDR3aa: CASSSPGLTDTQYF

v_gene: TRBV7-6
d_gene: TRBD1
j_gene: TRBJ2-7
len: 18
abundance: .
CDR3nt: TGTGCCAGCAGCTTAGAGGGTCCCTTCCAGGACAGGTCACGCGAGCAGTACTTC
CDR3aa: CASSLEGPFQDRSREQYF

v_gene: TRBV2
d_gene: .
j_gene: TRBJ2-4
len: 14
abundance: .
CDR3nt: TGTGCCAGCAGCCAGGGAATAGCCAAAAACATTCAGTACTTC
CDR3aa: CASSQGIAKNIQYF

v_gene: TRBV27
d_gene: TRBD1
j_gene: TRBJ2-7
len: 15
abundance: .
CDR3nt: TGTGCCAGCAGACAGGGACAGGAAAGCTCCTACGAGCAGTACTTC
CDR3aa: CASRQGQESSYEQYF

v_gene: TRBV30
d_gene: .
j_gene: TRBJ1-5
len: 15
abundance: once
CDR3nt: TGTGCCTGGAGTACGGGACTGAGTAACAATCAGCCCCAGCATTTT
CDR3aa: CAWSTGLSNNQPQHF

v_gene: TRBV29-1
d_gene: .
j_gene: TRBJ2-3
len: 15
abundance: .
CDR3nt: TGCAGCGTTGAAAGGGGCGGGGTGGGCACAGATACGCAGTATTTT
CDR3aa: CSVERGGVGTDTQYF

v_gene: TRBV5-4
d_gene: TRBD1
j_gene: TRBJ2-1
len: 14
abundance: few
CDR3nt: TGTGCCAGCAGGGACAGGGGGCCTTACAATGAGCAGTTCTTC
CDR3aa: CASRDRGPYNEQFF

v_gene: TRBV5-4
d_gene: TRBD1
j_gene: TRBJ2-7
len: 16
abundance: once
CDR3nt: TGTGCCAGCAGCTCGCCCCGACAGGGGTTCGCCCACGAGCAGTACTTC
CDR3aa: CASSSPRQGFAHEQYF

v_gene: TRBV4-3
d_gene: .
j_gene: TRBJ2-3
len: 17
abundance: .
CDR3nt: TGCGCCAGCAGCCAAGATCGGGGGCTAGCGGGCACAGATACGCAGTATTTT
CDR3aa: CASSQDRGLAGTDTQYF

v_gene: TRBV30
d_gene: .
j_gene: TRBJ1-3
len: 15
abundance: once
CDR3nt: TGTGCCTGGAGTGACAGGTCCCGCTCTGGAAACACCATATATTTT
CDR3aa: CAWSDRSRSGNTIYF

v_gene: TRBV2
d_gene: .
j_gene: TRBJ1-6
len: 16
abundance: few
CDR3nt: TGTGCCACCAAGGGCACAGGCGCCTACTCTGGTTCACCCCTCCACTTT
CDR3aa: CATKGTGAYSGSPLHF

v_gene: TRBV4-2
d_gene: .
j_gene: TRBJ1-5
len: 13
abundance: .
CDR3nt: TGTGCCAGCAGCCAAGGTCGGGATCAGCCCCAGCATTTT
CDR3aa: CASSQGRDQPQHF

v_gene: TRBV27
d_gene: TRBD2
j_gene: TRBJ2-7
len: 18
abundance: .
CDR3nt: TGTGCCAGCAGTTTATACGGGACTAGCGGGAGGAAGACCTACGAGCAGTACTTC
CDR3aa: CASSLYGTSGRKTYEQYF

v_gene: TRBV9
d_gene: TRBD2
j_gene: TRBJ2-7
len: 14
abundance: .
CDR3nt: TGTGCCAGCAGCGTCGCCGGGACTACCCACGAGCAGTACTTC
CDR3aa: CASSVAGTTHEQYF

v_gene: TRBV11-2
d_gene: TRBD1
j_gene: TRBJ1-2
len: 14
abundance: .
CDR3nt: TGTGCCAGCAGCCCCGACAGGGATTCCTATGGCTACACCTTC
CDR3aa: CASSPDRDSYGYTF

v_gene: TRBV30
d_gene: .
j_gene: TRBJ1-5
len: 13
abundance: .
CDR3nt: TGTGCCTGGAGTGGGCAGGGTAATCAGCCCCAGCATTTT
CDR3aa: CAWSGQGNQPQHF

v_gene: TRBV2
d_gene: .
j_gene: TRBJ2-3
len: 13
abundance: .
CDR3nt: TGTGCCAGCAACCCGACGGAGGGGAGTACGCAGTATTTT
CDR3aa: CASNPTEGSTQYF

v_gene: TRBV28
d_gene: TRBD1
j_gene: TRBJ2-1
len: 17
abundance: .
CDR3nt: TGTGCCAGCAGTTTTCTCTACAGGGGGCGCACCTACAATGAGCAGTTCTTC
CDR3aa: CASSFLYRGRTYNEQFF

v_gene: TRBV28
d_gene: .
j_gene: TRBJ2-4
len: 13
abundance: .
CDR3nt: TGTGCCAGCAGTTCATTAGCCAAAAACATTCAGTACTTC
CDR3aa: CASSSLAKNIQYF

v_gene: TRBV5-1
d_gene: .
j_gene: TRBJ2-2
len: 15
abundance: .
CDR3nt: TGCGCCAGCAGCCTGAGCCGACAGGACACCGGGGAGCTGTTTTTT
CDR3aa: CASSLSRQDTGELFF

v_gene: TRBV18
d_gene: .
j_gene: TRBJ2-4
len: 13
abundance: .
CDR3nt: TGTGCCAGCACGACAGGGGAGGGGAACATTCAGTACTTC
CDR3aa: CASTTGEGNIQYF

v_gene: TRBV9
d_gene: TRBD2
j_gene: TRBJ2-5
len: 15
abundance: .
CDR3nt: TGTGCCAGCAGCCAAACTAGCGGGAGACAAGAGACCCAGTACTTC
CDR3aa: CASSQTSGRQETQYF

v_gene: TRBV7-3
d_gene: TRBD1
j_gene: TRBJ1-2
len: 13
abundance: few
CDR3nt: TGTGCCAGCAGACCCGGACAGGGCTATGGCTACACCTTC
CDR3aa: CASRPGQGYGYTF

v_gene: TRBV30
d_gene: TRBD2
j_gene: TRBJ2-7
len: 14
abundance: .
CDR3nt: TGTGCCTGGAGGGCATTGGGGGGGGGCTACGAGCAGTACTTC
CDR3aa: CAWRALGGGYEQYF

v_gene: TRBV28
d_gene: TRBD1
j_gene: TRBJ1-2
len: 17
abundance: .
CDR3nt: TGTGCCAGCAAAGTAATCGAGGGACAGGCGTCCATCTATGGCTACACCTTC
CDR3aa: CASKVIEGQASIYGYTF